These T cell receptor beta chains were read from a single sample in a study of OX40 agonist ivuxolimab in advanced cancers. Method: immunoSEQ multiplex PCR; TCRdb's copy keeps in-frame clones and lacks some. In the table there are 55,000 to 85,000 clones, 91% of which are singletons. Sequenced here: CD4+ or CD8+ T cells sorted from blood, sampled in a trial of the OX40 agonist ivuxolimab. The source of these receptors is an adult with an advanced solid tumor such as melanoma, head and neck, liver or kidney cancer. Both conserved end residues are part of each CDR3. Each record gives: D gene, CDR3 length, J gene, V gene, clone size, CDR3 protein, CDR3 DNA. The D gene is left open where the match is weak. Only part of the rows carry a size: once, few, many, or a class if the clone is expanded.

TRBD1,15,TRBJ2-1,TRBV5-4,.,CASSPPGTGYNEQFF,TGTGCCAGCAGCCCCCCCGGGACAGGCTACAATGAGCAGTTCTTC
.,14,TRBJ2-7,TRBV10-3,.,CAISDRDLRYEQYF,TGTGCCATCAGTGACCGGGACTTGCGCTACGAGCAGTACTTC
.,15,TRBJ2-3,TRBV9,.,CASSVDPGASDTQYF,TGTGCCAGCAGCGTAGACCCGGGGGCGTCAGATACGCAGTATTTT
TRBD1,13,TRBJ1-2,TRBV30,.,CAWSRTGNYGYTF,TGTGCCTGGAGTAGGACAGGCAACTATGGCTACACCTTC
TRBD1,13,TRBJ1-5,TRBV12-5,.,CASQGDSNQPQHF,TGTGCTAGCCAGGGGGATAGCAATCAGCCCCAGCATTTT
TRBD1,16,TRBJ1-3,TRBV5-8,.,CASSLAPGGSGNTIYF,TGTGCCAGCAGCTTGGCCCCAGGGGGCTCTGGAAACACCATATATTTT
TRBD1,13,TRBJ2-7,TRBV6-5,.,CASSFGTDYEQYF,TGTGCCAGCAGTTTCGGGACAGACTACGAGCAGTACTTC
TRBD2,19,TRBJ2-1,TRBV7-7,.,CASSPGLAGGLTTYNEQFF,TGTGCTAGCAGCCCCGGACTAGCGGGAGGGCTTACTACCTACAATGAGCAGTTCTTC
TRBD1,12,TRBJ1-2,TRBV29-1,.,CSMGQGPYGYTF,TGCAGCATGGGACAGGGCCCATATGGCTACACCTTC
.,16,TRBJ2-1,TRBV5-8,few,CASSPAVRALWNEQFF,TGTGCCAGCAGCCCGGCGGTCAGGGCCCTTTGGAATGAGCAGTTCTTC
TRBD1,16,TRBJ1-1,TRBV25-1,once,CASSPTGGTGNTEAFF,TGTGCCAGCAGTCCGACAGGGGGGACAGGGAACACTGAAGCTTTCTTT
TRBD1,13,TRBJ1-4,TRBV29-1,.,CSFRQGGGEKLFF,TGCAGCTTTCGACAGGGGGGCGGGGAAAAACTGTTTTTT
.,15,TRBJ2-1,TRBV5-1,.,CASSLVTGATNEQFF,TGCGCCAGCAGCTTGGTAACGGGAGCGACCAATGAGCAGTTCTTC
.,15,TRBJ2-1,TRBV6-5,.,CASSYSPRGQGEQFF,TGTGCCAGCAGTTACTCCCCCCGGGGCCAGGGTGAACAGTTCTTC
TRBD2,15,TRBJ2-5,TRBV6-6,.,CASSYAREGKETQYF,TGTGCCAGCAGTTACGCCCGGGAGGGAAAGGAGACCCAGTACTTC
.,14,TRBJ1-3,TRBV7-9,.,CASSLLPRGNTIYF,TGTGCCAGCAGCTTATTACCGCGTGGAAACACCATATATTTT
.,15,TRBJ1-3,TRBV27,.,CASSLFASSGNTIYF,TGTGCCAGCAGTTTATTCGCGAGCTCTGGAAACACCATATATTTT
TRBD2,16,TRBJ2-1,TRBV28,.,CASSPHSGRVYNEQFF,TGTGCCAGCAGTCCCCATAGCGGGAGGGTCTACAATGAGCAGTTCTTC
.,12,TRBJ1-3,TRBV19,.,CASRGNGNTIYF,TGTGCCAGTAGAGGAAATGGAAACACCATATATTTT
.,17,TRBJ2-2,TRBV7-2,.,CASSLARWSTNTGELFF,TGTGCCAGCAGCTTAGCGCGGTGGAGTACGAACACCGGGGAGCTGTTTTTT
.,14,TRBJ1-1,TRBV19,.,CASGDLPMNTEAFF,TGTGCCAGTGGAGATCTTCCCATGAACACTGAAGCTTTCTTT
TRBD1,17,TRBJ2-4,TRBV7-8,.,CASSQRPGTGHINIQYF,TGTGCCAGCAGCCAACGACCCGGGACAGGGCATATAAACATTCAGTACTTC
.,14,TRBJ1-2,TRBV7-2,.,CASSLLGEGYGYTF,TGTGCCAGCAGCTTACTCGGTGAGGGGTATGGCTACACCTTC
TRBD1,16,TRBJ2-1,TRBV4-1,.,CASSQRGRSDYNEQFF,TGCGCCAGCAGCCAGAGGGGGCGCTCCGACTACAATGAGCAGTTCTTC
TRBD1,15,TRBJ2-7,TRBV6-1,.,CASKPTGTGPYEQYF,TGTGCCAGCAAGCCGACCGGGACAGGACCCTACGAGCAGTACTTC
TRBD1,14,TRBJ1-2,TRBV18,.,CASSRGQGAYGYTF,TGTGCCAGCTCACGAGGACAGGGGGCCTATGGCTACACCTTC
.,13,TRBJ2-3,TRBV6-6,.,CASSTGSIDTQYF,TGTGCCAGCAGTACAGGGTCGATAGATACGCAGTATTTT
TRBD1,15,TRBJ1-4,TRBV29-1,.,CSVMRTGQGAEKLFF,TGCAGCGTTATGAGAACCGGACAGGGTGCTGAAAAACTGTTTTTT
TRBD2,17,TRBJ2-3,TRBV4-2,.,CASSQARAGGGTDTQYF,TGTGCCAGCAGCCAAGCTAGGGCGGGAGGGGGCACAGATACGCAGTATTTT
TRBD1,20,TRBJ2-6,TRBV4-2,.,CASSQVGLPGGFSGANVLTF,TGTGCCAGCAGCCAAGTAGGGCTGCCAGGGGGTTTCTCTGGGGCCAACGTCCTGACTTTC
.,12,TRBJ2-7,TRBV30,.,CAWNPGNYEQYF,TGTGCCTGGAATCCGGGAAACTACGAGCAGTACTTC
.,20,TRBJ2-3,TRBV10-3,.,CAISLLIAEGPLGGTDTQYF,TGTGCCATCAGCCTCCTAATAGCGGAAGGCCCTTTGGGTGGCACAGATACGCAGTATTTT
.,13,TRBJ1-4,TRBV28,.,CASGNWVNEKLFF,TGTGCCAGCGGGAACTGGGTGAATGAAAAACTGTTTTTT
TRBD1,14,TRBJ2-7,TRBV28,.,CASIGGTGGYEQYF,TGTGCCAGCATTGGAGGGACAGGGGGCTACGAGCAGTACTTC
.,15,TRBJ2-2,TRBV10-3,.,CAIRQGSANTGELFF,TGTGCCATCAGACAGGGAAGCGCGAACACCGGGGAGCTGTTTTTT
.,19,TRBJ2-1,TRBV1,.,CTSSQEDSGRARSYNEQFF,TGCACCAGCAGCCAAGAGGATAGCGGGAGGGCCAGGTCCTACAATGAGCAGTTCTTC
.,14,TRBJ1-3,TRBV5-1,.,CASSLASTGNTIYF,TGCGCCAGCAGCTTGGCCTCAACTGGAAACACCATATATTTT
.,15,TRBJ2-2,TRBV19,.,CASSISTDNTGELFF,TGTGCCAGTAGTATATCGACAGACAACACCGGGGAGCTGTTTTTT
TRBD2,15,TRBJ2-7,TRBV5-1,.,CASSWTASGSYEQYF,TGCGCCAGCAGCTGGACAGCTAGCGGGAGTTACGAGCAGTACTTC
TRBD2,14,TRBJ2-7,TRBV28,.,CASRAGGSFVEQYF,TGTGCCAGCAGGGCGGGAGGGTCTTTTGTCGAGCAGTACTTC
.,13,TRBJ1-1,TRBV5-1,.,CASSLGGITEAFF,TGCGCCAGCAGCTTGGGCGGTATCACTGAAGCTTTCTTT
TRBD2,16,TRBJ2-1,TRBV6-1,.,CASSVASGSLQDEQFF,TGTGCCAGCAGTGTCGCTAGCGGGAGCCTACAGGATGAGCAGTTCTTC
TRBD2,18,TRBJ2-5,TRBV9,.,CASSVATMGLAGEETQYF,TGTGCCAGCAGCGTAGCTACGATGGGGCTAGCGGGAGAAGAGACCCAGTACTTC
.,14,TRBJ1-1,TRBV5-8,.,CASSLHRENTEAFF,TGTGCCAGCAGCTTACACAGGGAGAACACTGAAGCTTTCTTT
TRBD1,15,TRBJ1-6,TRBV5-1,.,CASSPGQNANSPLHF,TGCGCCAGCAGTCCGGGACAGAACGCTAATTCACCCCTCCACTTT
.,13,TRBJ1-2,TRBV4-1,.,CASSQEQGVGYTF,TGCGCCAGCAGCCAAGAACAGGGTGTAGGCTACACCTTC
.,13,TRBJ1-1,TRBV18,.,CASSPEGMTEAFF,TGTGCCAGCTCACCTGAAGGGATGACTGAAGCTTTCTTT
.,15,TRBJ2-7,TRBV18,.,CASSPDLASTYEQYF,TGTGCCAGCTCACCAGACCTAGCGTCCACCTACGAGCAGTACTTC
TRBD1,15,TRBJ1-2,TRBV28,.,CASSPPDRQGYGYTF,TGTGCCAGCAGTCCACCGGACAGGCAAGGGTATGGCTACACCTTC
.,13,TRBJ2-7,TRBV5-1,once,CASRFRETYEQYF,TGCGCCAGCAGGTTCCGGGAGACCTACGAGCAGTACTTC
.,17,TRBJ2-1,TRBV19,.,CASSPTSLKSDYNEQFF,TGTGCCAGTAGTCCGACGTCTCTAAAGAGTGACTACAATGAGCAGTTCTTC
.,12,TRBJ2-1,TRBV10-1,.,CASSDGRNEQFF,TGCGCCAGCAGTGACGGTCGCAATGAGCAGTTCTTC
TRBD1,15,TRBJ2-7,TRBV10-3,.,CAISDWAGGSYEQYF,TGTGCCATCAGTGATTGGGCAGGGGGTTCCTACGAGCAGTACTTC
TRBD2,15,TRBJ2-7,TRBV11-2,once,CASSSAGGPSYEQYF,TGTGCCAGCAGCTCGGCGGGGGGTCCATCCTACGAGCAGTACTTC
.,12,TRBJ2-1,TRBV5-1,.,CASSFLANEQFF,TGCGCCAGCAGCTTTTTAGCGAATGAGCAGTTCTTC
TRBD2,18,TRBJ2-3,TRBV5-1,once,CASSWAEPGTSGRATQYF,TGCGCCAGCAGCTGGGCGGAGCCCGGGACTAGCGGACGAGCTACGCAGTATTTT
.,13,TRBJ2-5,TRBV28,.,CASSFLGQETQYF,TGTGCCAGCAGTTTCTTGGGACAAGAGACCCAGTACTTC
.,14,TRBJ2-7,TRBV19,.,CASSSRAHVGEQYF,TGTGCCAGTAGTTCCCGGGCCCATGTTGGGGAGCAGTACTTC
TRBD1,14,TRBJ2-5,TRBV7-3,.,CASSRQGRQETQYF,TGTGCCAGCAGCAGACAGGGACGCCAAGAGACCCAGTACTTC
TRBD2,16,TRBJ2-1,TRBV5-6,.,CASSRAGGSSYNEQFF,TGTGCCAGCAGCCGAGCGGGAGGAAGCTCCTACAATGAGCAGTTCTTC